This TCR beta chain was recovered during a study of blood T cell repertoires in COVID-19. As for the study in general: The United States, Italy and Spain were the sources of the acute and convalescent COVID-19 samples.

Germline V lookup: CDR1 SNHLY, CDR2 FYNNEI. Germline trimming cut 6 bases from V and 0 bases from J; bases unmatched to any gene: 4. This CDR3 is built from 14 residues. The data were produced by immunoSEQ multiplex PCR, yet TCRdb's version contains in-frame clones alone and is incomplete. The table has fewer than 65,000 clones, around 87% seen once. The chain joins TRBV2 to TRBJ2-7, with 8 positions matching TRBD1. Sequencing used peripheral blood. The source is a man between 60 and 70 years old with acute or convalescent COVID-19. The CDR3 is CASRDGQGSYEQYF. The CDR3 DNA is TGTGCCAGCAGAGATGGACAGGGCTCCTACGAGCAGTACTTC. The whole variable domain, remainder taken from reference TRBV2 and TRBJ2-7, is EPEVTQTPSHQVTQMGQEVILRCVPISNHLYFYWYRQILGQKVEFLVSFYNNEISEKSEIFDDQFSVERPDGSNFTLKIRSTKLEDSAMYFCASRDGQGSYEQYFGPGTRLTVT.